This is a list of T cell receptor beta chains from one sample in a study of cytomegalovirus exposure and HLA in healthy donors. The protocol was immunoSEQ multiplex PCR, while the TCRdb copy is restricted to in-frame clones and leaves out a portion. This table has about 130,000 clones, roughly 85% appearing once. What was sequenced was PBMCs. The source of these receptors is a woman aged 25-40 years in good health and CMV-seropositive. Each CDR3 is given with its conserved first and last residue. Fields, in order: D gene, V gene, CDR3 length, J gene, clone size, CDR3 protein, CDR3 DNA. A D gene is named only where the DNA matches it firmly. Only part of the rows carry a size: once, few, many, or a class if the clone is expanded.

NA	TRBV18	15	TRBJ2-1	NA	CASSPPSGVSNEQFF	TGTGCCAGCTCACCGCCCTCTGGAGTCAGCAATGAGCAGTTCTTC
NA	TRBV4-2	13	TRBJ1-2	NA	CASSQGIQVGYTF	TGTGCCAGCAGCCAAGGTATCCAGGTGGGCTACACCTTC
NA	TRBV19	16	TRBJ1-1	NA	CASSVRTPASNTEAFF	TGTGCCAGTAGTGTCCGGACACCTGCTTCCAACACTGAAGCTTTCTTT
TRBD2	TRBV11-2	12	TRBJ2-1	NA	CASRLAGDEQFF	TGTGCCAGCAGGCTAGCGGGTGATGAGCAGTTCTTC
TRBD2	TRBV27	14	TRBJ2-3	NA	CASRSGGGTDTQYF	TGTGCCAGCAGAAGCGGGGGGGGCACAGATACGCAGTATTTT
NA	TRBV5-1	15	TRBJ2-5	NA	CASSREPGVSETQYF	TGCGCCAGCAGTAGGGAGCCCGGGGTCTCGGAGACCCAGTACTTC
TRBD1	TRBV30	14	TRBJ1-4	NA	CAWNGGQGAGKLFF	TGTGCCTGGAACGGGGGCCAGGGGGCAGGAAAACTGTTTTTT
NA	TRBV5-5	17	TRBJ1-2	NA	CASSLGVQGRINYGYTF	TGTGCCAGCAGCTTGGGAGTACAGGGAAGGATTAACTATGGCTACACCTTC
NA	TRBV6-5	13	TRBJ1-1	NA	CASSYSASTEAFF	TGTGCCAGCAGTTACTCGGCATCAACTGAAGCTTTCTTT
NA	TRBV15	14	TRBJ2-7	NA	CATSLQALSYEQYF	TGTGCCACCAGCCTACAGGCTCTCTCCTACGAGCAGTACTTC
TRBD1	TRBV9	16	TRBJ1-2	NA	CASSSTTGGSNYGYTF	TGTGCCAGCAGCTCAACGACAGGGGGCTCCAACTATGGCTACACCTTC
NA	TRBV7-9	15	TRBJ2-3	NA	CASSSPGHSTDTQYF	TGTGCCAGCAGCTCCCCTGGCCACAGCACAGATACGCAGTATTTT
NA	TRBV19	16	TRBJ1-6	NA	CASSIGTTGPYSPLHF	TGTGCCAGTAGTATCGGAACGACAGGCCCCTATTCACCCCTCCACTTT
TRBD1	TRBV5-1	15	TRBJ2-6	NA	CASSPDRVGANVLTF	TGCGCCAGCAGCCCAGACAGGGTTGGGGCCAACGTCCTGACTTTC
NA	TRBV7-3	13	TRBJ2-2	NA	CASASGGTGELFF	TGTGCCAGCGCCTCGGGCGGGACCGGGGAGCTGTTTTTT
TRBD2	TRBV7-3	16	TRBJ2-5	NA	CASSPGTSALSETQYF	TGTGCCAGCAGCCCGGGGACTAGCGCCCTCTCCGAGACCCAGTACTTC
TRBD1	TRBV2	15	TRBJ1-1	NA	CASKGTGGADTEAFF	TGTGCCAGCAAAGGGACAGGGGGCGCGGACACTGAAGCTTTCTTT
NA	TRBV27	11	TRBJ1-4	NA	CASRGNEKLFF	TGTGCCAGCCGGGGTAATGAAAAACTGTTTTTT
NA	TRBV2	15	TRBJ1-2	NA	CASSGETWFPYGYTF	TGTGCCAGCAGTGGCGAAACGTGGTTTCCTTATGGCTACACCTTC
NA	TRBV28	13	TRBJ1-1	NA	CASSPQGYTEAFF	TGTGCCAGCAGTCCACAGGGTTACACTGAAGCTTTCTTT
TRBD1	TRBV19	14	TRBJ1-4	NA	CASSLGTGSEKLFF	TGTGCCAGTAGTCTGGGGACAGGGAGTGAAAAACTGTTTTTT
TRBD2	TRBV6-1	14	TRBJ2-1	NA	CASSDTSGVNEQFF	TGTGCCAGCAGTGATACTAGCGGGGTAAATGAGCAGTTCTTC
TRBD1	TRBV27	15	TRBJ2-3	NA	CASSPRDRARGGQYF	TGTGCCAGCAGTCCACGGGACAGGGCGCGAGGGGGGCAGTATTTT
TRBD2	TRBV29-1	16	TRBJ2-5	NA	CSGLRLAGGGKETQYF	TGCAGCGGCCTTCGACTAGCGGGAGGGGGTAAAGAGACCCAGTACTTC
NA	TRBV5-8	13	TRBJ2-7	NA	CASSLGAGNEQYF	TGTGCCAGCAGCTTGGGGGCGGGTAACGAGCAGTACTTC
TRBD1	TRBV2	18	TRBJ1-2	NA	CASSESRDRRQTNYGYTF	TGTGCCAGCAGTGAATCCCGGGACAGGCGACAAACTAACTATGGCTACACCTTC
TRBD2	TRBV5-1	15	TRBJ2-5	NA	CASSPLLAEVETQYF	TGCGCCAGCAGCCCACTACTAGCGGAGGTAGAGACCCAGTACTTC
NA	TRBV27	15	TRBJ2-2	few	CASSLGAANTGELFF	TGTGCCAGCAGTTTAGGGGCCGCGAACACCGGGGAGCTGTTTTTT
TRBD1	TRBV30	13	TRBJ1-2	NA	CAWSVQGAHGYTF	TGTGCCTGGAGTGTACAGGGGGCGCACGGCTACACCTTC
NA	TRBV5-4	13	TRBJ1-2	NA	CASSLNTNYGYTF	TGTGCCAGCAGCCTTAATACTAACTATGGCTACACCTTC
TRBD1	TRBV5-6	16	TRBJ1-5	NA	CASSLGGGTGNQPQHF	TGTGCCAGCAGCTTGGGTGGCGGGACAGGCAATCAGCCCCAGCATTTT
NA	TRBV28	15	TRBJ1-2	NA	CASSWGRGANYGYTF	TGTGCCAGCAGTTGGGGGAGGGGAGCTAACTATGGCTACACCTTC
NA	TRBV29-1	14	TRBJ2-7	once	CSVATPELVYEQYF	TGCAGCGTAGCCACCCCGGAGCTAGTCTACGAGCAGTACTTC
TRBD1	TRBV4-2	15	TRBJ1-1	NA	CASSPMTGILTEAFF	TGTGCCAGCAGCCCCATGACAGGGATCCTGACTGAAGCTTTCTTT
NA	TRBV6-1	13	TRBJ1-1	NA	CASSARENTEAFF	TGTGCCAGCAGTGCCAGGGAGAACACTGAAGCTTTCTTT
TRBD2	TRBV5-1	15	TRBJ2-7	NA	CASSLVLAAPFGQYF	TGCGCCAGCAGCTTGGTACTAGCGGCACCCTTCGGGCAGTACTTC
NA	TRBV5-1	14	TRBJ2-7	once	CASSKQGASYEQYF	TGCGCCAGCAGCAAACAAGGGGCCTCCTACGAGCAGTACTTC
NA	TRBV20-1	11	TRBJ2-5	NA	CSARHSGAQYF	TGCAGTGCTAGACACTCAGGGGCCCAGTACTTC
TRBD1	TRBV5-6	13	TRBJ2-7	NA	CASSPGQGSEQYF	TGTGCCAGCAGCCCCGGACAGGGGAGCGAGCAGTACTTC